Listed below are T cell receptor beta chains from one sample, sequenced in a study of molecular identifiers for immune sequencing clone quantification. TCRdb re-analysed the PCR reads in MiXCR, keeping a single row per CDR3 protein. The sample shows some 320,000 distinct CDR3 sequences, about 22% of them seen only once. The sequenced sample consisted of naive CD8+ T cells from blood, with Jurkat cell RNA spiked in. These receptors all stem from a human donor in good health. Some libraries in this study had Jurkat cell RNA spiked in. Each CDR3 is given with its conserved first and last residue. The D gene is left open where the match is weak. Clone size, where shown, is once, few, many, or a class for clones that have expanded.

j_gene | v_gene | d_gene | abundance | CDR3aa | CDR3nt
TRBJ1-4 | TRBV13 | TRBD1 | NA | CASSLGGGGSYEKLFF | TGTGCCAGCAGCCTAGGGGGCGGGGGGTCCTACGAAAAACTGTTTTTT
TRBJ2-7 | TRBV4-3 | NA | NA | CASSQDAGSPEQYF | TGCGCCAGCAGCCAAGATGCAGGGTCCCCCGAGCAGTACTTC
TRBJ2-7 | TRBV20-1 | NA | few | CSARPFKDSTYEQYF | TGCAGTGCTAGGCCATTTAAAGACAGCACGTACGAGCAGTACTTC
TRBJ1-4 | TRBV27 | TRBD1 | NA | CASSSSGTGLLVGEKLFF | TGTGCCAGCAGTTCCTCCGGGACAGGGCTGTTGGTTGGTGAAAAACTGTTTTTT
TRBJ2-7 | TRBV7-9 | TRBD1 | NA | CASSAGQGAAYEQYF | TGTGCCAGCAGCGCCGGCCAGGGGGCAGCCTACGAGCAGTACTTC
TRBJ1-5 | TRBV20-1 | TRBD1 | many | CSASIGTGISNQPQHF | TGCAGTGCTAGTATCGGGACAGGGATTAGCAATCAGCCCCAGCATTTT
TRBJ2-7 | TRBV20-1 | TRBD2 | many | CSAERLAGGYEQYF | TGCAGTGCCGAAAGACTAGCGGGAGGATACGAGCAGTACTTC
TRBJ2-7 | TRBV6-6 | TRBD1 | many | CASSYSQGQGYHEQYF | TGTGCCAGCAGTTACTCGCAAGGACAGGGGTACCACGAGCAGTACTTC
TRBJ2-7 | TRBV7-2 | NA | many | CASSSPGAGGYEQYF | TGTGCCAGCAGCTCCCCAGGGGCGGGTGGGTACGAGCAGTACTTC
TRBJ2-5 | TRBV14 | NA | many | CASSHRGSQAQYF | TGTGCCAGCAGCCACCGGGGATCCCAGGCCCAGTACTTC
TRBJ2-5 | TRBV28 | TRBD1 | NA | CASRRQIPDRTVQYF | TGTGCCAGCAGAAGGCAGATTCCGGACAGGACGGTCCAGTACTTC
TRBJ1-2 | TRBV7-9 | TRBD1 | NA | CASSSAGTDYGYTF | TGTGCCAGCAGCTCGGCCGGGACAGACTATGGCTACACCTTC
TRBJ2-7 | TRBV6-5 | NA | few | CASRRQSTYEQYF | TGTGCCAGCAGGCGACAGAGCACCTACGAGCAGTACTTC
TRBJ1-1 | TRBV15 | TRBD1 | NA | CVTSSDRGPVDTEAFF | TGTGTCACCAGCTCAGACAGGGGCCCCGTTGACACTGAAGCTTTCTTT
TRBJ2-7 | TRBV9 | NA | few | CASSVGDGGEQYF | TGTGCCAGCAGCGTAGGAGATGGGGGCGAGCAGTACTTC
TRBJ1-1 | TRBV29-1 | NA | many | CSVSGNTEAFF | TGCAGCGTTTCCGGGAACACTGAAGCTTTCTTT
TRBJ1-1 | TRBV4-3 | NA | many | CASSQARTDTEAFF | TGCGCCAGCAGCCAAGCGCGGACGGACACTGAAGCTTTCTTT
TRBJ2-1 | TRBV12-3/TRBV12-4 | TRBD1 | NA | CASSVVLQGASYNEQFF | TGTGCCAGCAGTGTAGTTTTACAGGGGGCATCCTACAATGAGCAGTTCTTC
TRBJ1-1 | TRBV10-2 | NA | once | CASSPEDAEAFF | TGCGCCAGCAGTCCTGAGGACGCTGAAGCTTTCTTT
TRBJ2-7 | TRBV9 | TRBD1 | many | CASSSQGPPQYF | TGTGCCAGCAGCTCACAGGGGCCCCCCCAGTACTTC